These T cell receptor beta chains were read from a single sample in a study of blood T cell dynamics during melanoma immunotherapy. Clones were read by immunoSEQ multiplex PCR, and TCRdb kept only the in-frame ones, dropping some. The sample holds approximately 11,000 clones, roughly nine tenths seen once. The sequencing used blood, collected from a patient treated with checkpoint blockade. These receptors all stem from a human donor with melanoma. Both conserved end residues are part of each CDR3. D genes are given only for firm matches. A clone size is listed for some rows: how often the clone was seen (once, few, many), or a class if it is expanded.

CDR3nt: TGCGCCAGCAGCCGTTCCACAGGGGACAATGAGCAGTTCTTC
CDR3aa: CASSRSTGDNEQFF
d_gene: TRBD1
abundance: -
j_gene: TRBJ2-1
v_gene: TRBV5-1

CDR3nt: TGTGCCAGCAGTGAAGCGACCCCTCCAGTGAACACCGGGGAGCTGTTTTTT
CDR3aa: CASSEATPPVNTGELFF
d_gene: -
abundance: -
j_gene: TRBJ2-2
v_gene: TRBV2

CDR3nt: TGCGCCAGCAGGCCACAGTTCGACTCTGGGGCCAACGTCCTGACTTTC
CDR3aa: CASRPQFDSGANVLTF
d_gene: -
abundance: -
j_gene: TRBJ2-6
v_gene: TRBV5-1

CDR3nt: TGTGCCAGCTCAGTACAAGGTCAGCCCCAGCATTTT
CDR3aa: CASSVQGQPQHF
d_gene: -
abundance: -
j_gene: TRBJ1-5
v_gene: TRBV18

CDR3nt: TGTGCCAGCAGTTGGGACTCTACTGAAGCTTTCTTT
CDR3aa: CASSWDSTEAFF
d_gene: -
abundance: -
j_gene: TRBJ1-1
v_gene: TRBV28

CDR3nt: TGTGCCAGCACCCCAGGGGGCAGGGGAGGCCACGAGCAGTACTTC
CDR3aa: CASTPGGRGGHEQYF
d_gene: TRBD1
abundance: -
j_gene: TRBJ2-7
v_gene: TRBV5-4

CDR3nt: TGTGCCAGCAGCCTATACCAGGGGGACGTAGCCAAAAACATTCAGTACTTC
CDR3aa: CASSLYQGDVAKNIQYF
d_gene: TRBD1
abundance: -
j_gene: TRBJ2-4
v_gene: TRBV7-2

CDR3nt: TGTGCCAGCAGTGTGGCGGGAGGGGTCTACGAGCAGTACTTC
CDR3aa: CASSVAGGVYEQYF
d_gene: TRBD2
abundance: -
j_gene: TRBJ2-7
v_gene: TRBV2

CDR3nt: TGTGCCAGCTCACCTACCACCGGGACAGGGGGCTGGGGGCAGTTCTTC
CDR3aa: CASSPTTGTGGWGQFF
d_gene: TRBD1
abundance: -
j_gene: TRBJ2-1
v_gene: TRBV18

CDR3nt: TGCGCCAGCAGTGAGGGGGTGTACGAGCAGTACTTC
CDR3aa: CASSEGVYEQYF
d_gene: -
abundance: -
j_gene: TRBJ2-7
v_gene: TRBV10-2

CDR3nt: TGTGCCAGCAGTTTAGTGGGGGGGGCCTACGAGCAGTACTTC
CDR3aa: CASSLVGGAYEQYF
d_gene: TRBD2
abundance: -
j_gene: TRBJ2-7
v_gene: TRBV27

CDR3nt: TGTGCCAGCACCCTCCAGGGGGCAACTAATGAAAAACTGTTTTTT
CDR3aa: CASTLQGATNEKLFF
d_gene: TRBD1
abundance: -
j_gene: TRBJ1-4
v_gene: TRBV2

CDR3nt: TGCGCCAGCAGCTTCGGACAGGGGGTTGAAGCTTTCTTT
CDR3aa: CASSFGQGVEAFF
d_gene: TRBD1
abundance: -
j_gene: TRBJ1-1
v_gene: TRBV5-1

CDR3nt: TGTGCCAGTAGTATTATGGGCGAGCAGTACTTC
CDR3aa: CASSIMGEQYF
d_gene: -
abundance: -
j_gene: TRBJ2-7
v_gene: TRBV19

CDR3nt: TGTGCCAGCAGTGGGAGGGGGAGCGCCGAGGGGAGTTCACCCCTCCACTTT
CDR3aa: CASSGRGSAEGSSPLHF
d_gene: -
abundance: once
j_gene: TRBJ1-6
v_gene: TRBV2

CDR3nt: TGTGCCAGCAGTTACATGGACCGACTCACCGGGGAGCTGTTTTTT
CDR3aa: CASSYMDRLTGELFF
d_gene: -
abundance: -
j_gene: TRBJ2-2
v_gene: TRBV6-5

CDR3nt: TGTGCCAGCAGTCCCCGGACAGGGATGAGCTACGAGCAGTACTTC
CDR3aa: CASSPRTGMSYEQYF
d_gene: TRBD1
abundance: -
j_gene: TRBJ2-7
v_gene: TRBV28

CDR3nt: TGCGCCAGCAGCTTGGAGGGGACAGGGGAAGAGACCCAGTACTTC
CDR3aa: CASSLEGTGEETQYF
d_gene: TRBD1
abundance: -
j_gene: TRBJ2-5
v_gene: TRBV5-1

CDR3nt: TGTGCCGCCAATCACAGACAGGCCGGGAACACCATATATTTT
CDR3aa: CAANHRQAGNTIYF
d_gene: -
abundance: -
j_gene: TRBJ1-3
v_gene: TRBV28

CDR3nt: TGCGCCAGCAGCCAAGGGACAGGATGGGACTATGGCTACACCTTC
CDR3aa: CASSQGTGWDYGYTF
d_gene: TRBD1
abundance: few
j_gene: TRBJ1-2
v_gene: TRBV4-1

CDR3nt: TGTGCCAGCAGTAGCCCGGGACAGGGGGCTTCATCGGGGCAGTTCTTC
CDR3aa: CASSSPGQGASSGQFF
d_gene: TRBD1
abundance: -
j_gene: TRBJ2-1
v_gene: TRBV28

CDR3nt: TGTGCCAGCAGTCTGGACAGGGGGCCTAATGGAAACACCATATATTTT
CDR3aa: CASSLDRGPNGNTIYF
d_gene: TRBD1
abundance: -
j_gene: TRBJ1-3
v_gene: TRBV28

CDR3nt: TGTGCCAGCAGTGGAGAGGTCTTTTACACTGAAGCTTTCTTT
CDR3aa: CASSGEVFYTEAFF
d_gene: -
abundance: -
j_gene: TRBJ1-1
v_gene: TRBV6-1

CDR3nt: TGTGCCAGCAGTCCTGGGGACTTGGGCGAGCAGTACTTC
CDR3aa: CASSPGDLGEQYF
d_gene: -
abundance: -
j_gene: TRBJ2-7
v_gene: TRBV28

CDR3nt: TGTGCCAGCAGCTTTCGGTGGGGCGAGGGGGATACGCAGTATTTT
CDR3aa: CASSFRWGEGDTQYF
d_gene: -
abundance: -
j_gene: TRBJ2-3
v_gene: TRBV7-6

CDR3nt: TGCAGCGTTGAAGGGGCGGGCCAGGGGGGGCAGTTCTTC
CDR3aa: CSVEGAGQGGQFF
d_gene: -
abundance: -
j_gene: TRBJ2-1
v_gene: TRBV29-1

CDR3nt: TGTGCCTGGAGTGTAGCCCTTGGGGCTGAAGCTTTCTTT
CDR3aa: CAWSVALGAEAFF
d_gene: -
abundance: -
j_gene: TRBJ1-1
v_gene: TRBV30

CDR3nt: TGTGCCAGCGCGCTGAGGGGCCGCGGTGAGCAGTTCTTC
CDR3aa: CASALRGRGEQFF
d_gene: -
abundance: -
j_gene: TRBJ2-1
v_gene: TRBV5-6

CDR3nt: TGTGCCAGCAGCCCACAGGCCTATAGCACAGATACGCAGTATTTT
CDR3aa: CASSPQAYSTDTQYF
d_gene: -
abundance: -
j_gene: TRBJ2-3
v_gene: TRBV27

CDR3nt: TGTGCCAGCGCTTACAGGGATATCCGCCCGGGCTACACCTTC
CDR3aa: CASAYRDIRPGYTF
d_gene: -
abundance: -
j_gene: TRBJ1-2
v_gene: TRBV28

CDR3nt: TGCGCCAGCAGTGGGCTAGCGGGAGGACCGGGGACCGGGGAGCTGTTTTTT
CDR3aa: CASSGLAGGPGTGELFF
d_gene: TRBD2
abundance: -
j_gene: TRBJ2-2
v_gene: TRBV10-1

CDR3nt: TGTGCCAGCAGTTTTGGGGGCAGTTCCTATGGCTACACCTTC
CDR3aa: CASSFGGSSYGYTF
d_gene: -
abundance: -
j_gene: TRBJ1-2
v_gene: TRBV28

CDR3nt: TGCGCCAGCAGCGAACCCGGGGATACGCAGTATTTT
CDR3aa: CASSEPGDTQYF
d_gene: -
abundance: -
j_gene: TRBJ2-3
v_gene: TRBV5-1

CDR3nt: TGTGCCAGCAGTCCCCCTCAGACAGGGTACACTGAAGCTTTCTTT
CDR3aa: CASSPPQTGYTEAFF
d_gene: TRBD1
abundance: -
j_gene: TRBJ1-1
v_gene: TRBV28

CDR3nt: TGTGCCAGCAGCCCCGGAGGACTGAATGAGCAGTTCTTC
CDR3aa: CASSPGGLNEQFF
d_gene: -
abundance: -
j_gene: TRBJ2-1
v_gene: TRBV27

CDR3nt: TGTGCCAGCAGCTCAAATAACTATGGCTACACCTTC
CDR3aa: CASSSNNYGYTF
d_gene: -
abundance: -
j_gene: TRBJ1-2
v_gene: TRBV7-9

CDR3nt: TGCGCCAGCAGGCCCAGAGGTCAGGGGGCTTTCGAGCAGTACTTC
CDR3aa: CASRPRGQGAFEQYF
d_gene: TRBD1
abundance: -
j_gene: TRBJ2-7
v_gene: TRBV4-1

CDR3nt: TGTGCCAGCTCACCGGAGACCATTAATCAGCCCCAGCATTTT
CDR3aa: CASSPETINQPQHF
d_gene: -
abundance: -
j_gene: TRBJ1-5
v_gene: TRBV18

CDR3nt: TGTGCCAGCAGTGACCCCGGGGCTGGGGAGCTGTTTTTT
CDR3aa: CASSDPGAGELFF
d_gene: -
abundance: -
j_gene: TRBJ2-2
v_gene: TRBV6-1

CDR3nt: TGTGCCAGCAGCCCCCGACACCTGGCCAAAAACATTCAGTACTTC
CDR3aa: CASSPRHLAKNIQYF
d_gene: -
abundance: -
j_gene: TRBJ2-4
v_gene: TRBV7-3

CDR3nt: TGTGCCGCAGGGGGCCCGACTCGCGAGCAGTACTTC
CDR3aa: CAAGGPTREQYF
d_gene: TRBD1
abundance: -
j_gene: TRBJ2-7
v_gene: TRBV7-9

CDR3nt: TGTGCCAGCACCCCTTCCTCGTTCCTGGAGACCCAGTACTTC
CDR3aa: CASTPSSFLETQYF
d_gene: -
abundance: -
j_gene: TRBJ2-5
v_gene: TRBV16

CDR3nt: TGTGCCAGCTCACCACCCCCGCCCGAGACCCAGTACTTC
CDR3aa: CASSPPPPETQYF
d_gene: -
abundance: -
j_gene: TRBJ2-5
v_gene: TRBV18

CDR3nt: TGCAGCGTTGAAGTGGGGACAGGTTGGCGGGGCTCCTACAATGAGCAGTTCTTC
CDR3aa: CSVEVGTGWRGSYNEQFF
d_gene: TRBD1
abundance: -
j_gene: TRBJ2-1
v_gene: TRBV29-1

CDR3nt: TGTGCCAGCAGCGTAGGGGGCAGGGGTCCCTACGAGCAGTACTTC
CDR3aa: CASSVGGRGPYEQYF
d_gene: -
abundance: -
j_gene: TRBJ2-7
v_gene: TRBV9

CDR3nt: TGCGCCAGCAGCCCCTGGTGGAGGGAACACACAGATACGCAGTATTTT
CDR3aa: CASSPWWREHTDTQYF
d_gene: -
abundance: -
j_gene: TRBJ2-3
v_gene: TRBV5-1

CDR3nt: TGTGCCAGTTGGGCGGGCGAGCTGTTTTTT
CDR3aa: CASWAGELFF
d_gene: -
abundance: -
j_gene: TRBJ2-2
v_gene: TRBV19

CDR3nt: TGTGCCAGCAGCATCGGGGACAGGCGGCCGGGCGAGCAGTACTTC
CDR3aa: CASSIGDRRPGEQYF
d_gene: TRBD1
abundance: -
j_gene: TRBJ2-7
v_gene: TRBV7-9

CDR3nt: TGTGCCTGGAGTGCCCTCCGGGGGCAGCCCCAGCATTTT
CDR3aa: CAWSALRGQPQHF
d_gene: -
abundance: -
j_gene: TRBJ1-5
v_gene: TRBV30

CDR3nt: TGTGCCAGTAGTCCTGACCGGGCGCAGCCCCAGCATTTT
CDR3aa: CASSPDRAQPQHF
d_gene: -
abundance: -
j_gene: TRBJ1-5
v_gene: TRBV19

CDR3nt: TGTGCCGCCAGAGACGGCTCCTACGAGCAGTACTTC
CDR3aa: CAARDGSYEQYF
d_gene: -
abundance: -
j_gene: TRBJ2-7
v_gene: TRBV10-3

CDR3nt: TGTGCCAGCAGCCCCTCCGTGGCCGCGAGGGCCGGGGAGCTGTTTTTT
CDR3aa: CASSPSVAARAGELFF
d_gene: -
abundance: -
j_gene: TRBJ2-2
v_gene: TRBV7-3

CDR3nt: TGTGCCACCAGCAGAGATCTACGGGACAATGAGCAGTTCTTC
CDR3aa: CATSRDLRDNEQFF
d_gene: -
abundance: once
j_gene: TRBJ2-1
v_gene: TRBV15